These 2 T cell receptor beta chains came from one sample sequenced in a study of human T cells and chemical hapten exposure. MiXCR, run by TCRdb on the RACE reads, gives a single entry per CDR3 protein. The sample holds roughly 100,000 distinct CDR3 sequences, roughly a tenth seen once. Specified time point: patch test 2, 6 weeks after DPC sensitization. Treatment: therapeutic diphenylcyclopropenone sensitization with weekly scalp DPC. Sample: whole blood, taken in connection with sensitization to the hapten diphenylcyclopropenone (DPC). These receptors all stem from a woman in her 40s with alopecia areata. Some clones in this sample may be carry-over from other donors' samples.

There are many counts of this clonotype. CDR3 bases: TGTGCCTGGAGCTTGTCGGGAGAGACCCAGTACTTC. This sequence encodes CAWSLSGETQYF. The V call is TRBV30, the J call TRBJ2-5; D is unresolved. Per germline, CDR1 GTSNPN and CDR2 SVGIG (reference sequence). The CDR3 contains 12 residues. The V gene lost 3 bases and the J gene lost 4 bases, with 9 bases spanning the gap. Filled out from reference TRBV30 and TRBJ2-5, the complete variable domain reads SQTIHQWPATLVQPVGSPLSLECTVEGTSNPNLYWYRQAAGRGLQLLFYSVGIGQISSEVPQNLSASRPQDRQFILSSKKLLLSDSGFYLCAWSLSGETQYFGPGTRLLVL.

V and J are TRBV7-2 and TRBJ2-1; D is perhaps TRBD2 (5 bases). V was cut by 3 bases and J by 6 bases, with 6 bases left in between. The germline V gene has CDR1 SGHTA and CDR2 FQGNSA. The CDR3 runs to 12 residues. The CDR3 sequence: CASSLRANEQFF. The CDR3 nucleotides read TGTGCCAGCAGCTTGAGGGCCAATGAGCAGTTCTTC.